This T cell receptor beta chain was captured by sequencing in a study of blood T cell repertoires in COVID-19. Deletions cut 0 bases from V and 0 bases from J, with 12 bases between. Per germline, CDR1 MGHRA and CDR2 YSYEKL. This CDR3 has 17 amino acids. The repertoire was sequenced with immunoSEQ multiplex PCR; TCRdb's copy has only in-frame clones and lacks some. The sample shows roughly 190,000 clones, about nine tenths of them seen only once. In terms of age and location, participants ranged from about 18 to 95 years and lived in under 30 US areas. This TCR was sampled from a woman younger than 45 who had recovered from COVID-19. This chain uses TRBV4-1 with TRBJ1-5; no definite D call. Sequencing was carried out using PBMCs or T cells enriched from blood (not recorded which). The CDR3: CASSQDGRGYSNQPQHF. CDR3 DNA: TGCGCCAGCAGCCAAGACGGGAGAGGGTATAGCAATCAGCCCCAGCATTTT.